The 23 T cell receptor beta chains reported below all come from one sample, sequenced in a study of cytomegalovirus exposure and HLA in healthy donors. Researchers ran the PCR with 60 Vbeta and 13 Jbeta primers. The data were produced by immunoSEQ multiplex PCR, yet TCRdb's version contains in-frame clones alone and is incomplete. The sample comprises 180,000 or so clones, around 79% of which are singletons, and around 15% rests with the top ten. The sequencing sample was made of PBMCs. All receptors come from a man aged 50 or older in good health and CMV-seropositive.

This clone was seen at least ten times. The V call is TRBV5-4, the J call TRBJ2-1; D unclear. V shed 3 bases and J shed 5 bases, with 12 bases lying between them. The CDR3 has 14 residues. CDR1 SGHNT and CDR2 YYREEE come from the germline V gene (reference sequence). The CDR3 coding sequence is TGTGCCAGCAGCTCCCTTTACTCGGACAATGAGCAGTTCTTC. Translated, it gives CASSSLYSDNEQFF. The full variable domain, rest sourced from reference TRBV5-4 and TRBJ2-1, is ETGVTQSPTHLIKTRGQQVTLRCSSQSGHNTVSWYQQALGQGPQFIFQYYREEENGRGNFPPRFSGLQFPNYSSELNVNALELDDSALYLCASSSLYSDNEQFFGPGTRLTVL.

The CDR3 here is CASSMAGDNEQFF. The CDR3 DNA reads TGTGCCAGTAGTATGGCGGGCGACAATGAGCAGTTCTTC. The rearrangement uses TRBV19 and TRBJ2-1, with D tentatively TRBD2 (5 bases). The CDR3 sequence is 13 residues long. Trimming removed 3 bases at V and 5 bases at J, with 8 bases between. In germline, CDR1 is LNHDA, CDR2 SQIVND (reference sequence).

This chain links TRBV15 with TRBJ2-2; D is undetermined. This CDR3 is built from 16 residues. Trimming removed 0 bases from V and 2 bases from J, with 10 bases in between. Germline V lookup: CDR1 LNHNV, CDR2 YYDKDF (reference sequence). CDR3 DNA sequence: TGTGCCACCAGCAGAGATTCTACAGCCAACACCGGGGAGCTGTTTTTT. Protein product: CATSRDSTANTGELFF. Together with reference TRBV15 and TRBJ2-2, the CDR3 gives the full variable domain: DAMVIQNPRYQVTQFGKPVTLSCSQTLNHNVMYWYQQKSSQAPKLLFHYYDKDFNNEADTPDNFQSRRPNTSFCFLDIRSPGLGDTAMYLCATSRDSTANTGELFFGEGSRLTVL.

V is TRBV6-1 and J is TRBJ1-2; tentatively, D is TRBD1 (6 bases). This CDR3 region has 13 residues. Between the trimmed V and J ends, which lost 1 base and 11 bases, there was a span of 14 bases. The germline gives CDR1 MNHNS, CDR2 SASEGT. The chain's CDR3 is CASSEGRGAPYTF. The CDR3 DNA follows: TGTGCCAGCAGTGAAGGTCGGGGGGCTCCGTACACCTTC.

This chain connects TRBV2 to TRBJ1-2; D perhaps matches TRBD1 (5 bases). The CDR3 has 15 residues. From germline, CDR1 is SNHLY and CDR2 FYNNEI. The germline V and J ends were trimmed by 6 bases and 0 bases, with 14 bases remaining between them. In DNA, the CDR3 is TGTGCCAGCAGGAAGGAGGGGCCCCCTAACTATGGCTACACCTTC. The encoded protein is CASRKEGPPNYGYTF.

The rearrangement links TRBV11-3 to TRBJ2-1; D is uncertain. The CDR3 is made up of 13 amino acids. With 0 bases removed from V and 5 bases from J, the gap between germline ends came to 5 bases. Germline V gives CDR1 SGHNT, CDR2 YENEEA. CDR3 coding DNA: TGTGCCAGCAGCTTAGAGGGCCACAATGAGCAGTTCTTC. Protein: CASSLEGHNEQFF.

This chain joins TRBV19 and TRBJ1-6; maybe TRBD1 (5 bases). The V end lost 5 bases, the J end lost 7 bases, and 12 bases lay between the germline ends. Germline CDR1 and CDR2: LNHDA and SQIVND (reference sequence). CDR3 size: 14 residues. The CDR3 spells CASSPGLQNSPLHF. CDR3 bases: TGTGCCAGTAGTCCGGGACTGCAAAATTCACCCCTCCACTTT.

V usage is TRBV6-6 and J usage is TRBJ2-5; perhaps TRBD1 as D (6 bases). The CDR3 loop spans 15 amino acids. Germline V CDR1 and CDR2: MNHNY, SVGAGI (reference sequence). Trimming left V 6 bases short and J 2 bases short, with 16 bases between. The CDR3 sequence: CASRPAGTPQETQYF. The CDR3 bases are TGTGCCAGCAGGCCCGCCGGGACACCTCAAGAGACCCAGTACTTC.

The V call is TRBV11-2, the J call TRBJ2-1, with 8 bases aligning to TRBD1. J was trimmed by 0 bases and V by 3 bases; bases with no gene match: 10. The CDR3 length is 18 residues. Per the germline V gene, CDR1 is SGHAT and CDR2 is FQNNGV. Written as DNA, the CDR3 is TGTGCCAGCAGCTTGCCGTTGCAGGGGGCAGGCTCCTACAATGAGCAGTTCTTC. Encoded protein: CASSLPLQGAGSYNEQFF.

This sequence joins TRBV5-4 and TRBJ2-3, with a tentative D call TRBD2 (5 bases). CDR1 and CDR2 (germline): SGHNT, YYREEE (reference sequence). CDR3 length equals 14 residues. Trimming stripped 2 bases from V and 0 bases from J, with 7 bases between. The CDR3 sequence: CASSLPGSTDTQYF. The DNA of the CDR3 is TGTGCCAGCAGCTTACCGGGGAGCACAGATACGCAGTATTTT.

The genes are TRBV5-8 and TRBJ2-3, with 8 nucleotides matching TRBD1. The CDR3 covers 15 residues. Per the germline V gene, CDR1 is SGHTS and CDR2 is YDEGEE. Trimming removed 2 bases from V and 3 bases from J; junction bases left unmatched: 5. This CDR3 is CASSFGQGGTDTQYF. The CDR3 DNA follows: TGTGCCAGCAGCTTTGGACAGGGAGGAACAGATACGCAGTATTTT.

This chain joins TRBV28 and TRBJ1-6, with TRBD1 matching 12 bases. Unmatched junction bases numbered 3, after V lost 2 bases and J lost 10 bases. The CDR3 runs to 15 residues. CDR1 and CDR2 (germline): MDHEN, SYDVKM. CDR3: CASSLGTGGKSPLHF. The DNA for the CDR3 is TGTGCCAGCAGTTTAGGGACAGGGGGCAAGTCACCCCTCCACTTT.

The sample holds a few counts of this clone. V is TRBV19 and J is TRBJ2-6; 9 positions agree with TRBD1. V trimming: 6 bases; J trimming: 0 bases; junction bases outside the gene matches: 0. Germline values: CDR1 LNHDA, CDR2 SQIVND (reference sequence). This CDR3 spans 15 amino acids. This chain's CDR3 is CASRTGGSGANVLTF. CDR3 coding DNA: TGTGCCAGTAGGACAGGGGGCTCTGGGGCCAACGTCCTGACTTTC.

CDR3 loop: CASSVVSGVTEQFF. CDR3 sequence (DNA): TGTGCCAGCAGCGTAGTCTCGGGGGTCACGGAGCAGTTCTTC. The rearrangement joins TRBV9 to TRBJ2-1, with D maybe TRBD2 (6 bases). Germline V gene data show CDR1 as SGDLS and CDR2 as YYNGEE. Between the trimmed V and J ends, which lost 0 bases and 10 bases, there was a span of 14 bases. The CDR3 totals 14 residues.

The V call is TRBV18, the J call TRBJ1-3; 7 positions agree with TRBD1. The CDR3 runs 16 residues. Germline V lookup: CDR1 KGHSH, CDR2 LQKENI. V lost 0 bases and J lost 4; bases outside the gene matches: 6. The CDR3 region is CASSPPTGALGNTIYF. In DNA, the CDR3 is TGTGCCAGCTCACCACCTACAGGGGCTCTAGGAAACACCATATATTTT.

The chain employs TRBV5-6 and TRBJ1-2; TRBD1 aligns across 9 bases. Per germline, CDR1 SGHDT and CDR2 YYEEEE. V trimming: 2 bases; J trimming: 4 bases; junction bases outside the gene matches: 3. This CDR3 comprises 14 residues. CDR3 in DNA: TGTGCCAGCAGCTTCGGGACAGGGCTCTATGGCTACACCTTC. It translates to CASSFGTGLYGYTF. Based on the CDR3 plus reference TRBV5-6 and TRBJ1-2, the full variable domain is DAGVTQSPTHLIKTRGQQVTLRCSPKSGHDTVSWYQQALGQGPQFIFQYYEEEERQRGNFPDRFSGHQFPNYSSELNVNALLLGDSALYLCASSFGTGLYGYTFGSGTRLTVV.

This clone was counted between two and nine times. The J gene is TRBJ1-6, the V gene TRBV23-1, with TRBD1 matching 7 bases. TRBV23-1 is designated an ORF whose function remains uncertain. This CDR3 spans 20 amino acids. Trimming at V came to 3 bases and at J to 0 bases, leaving 14 bases not matched to a gene. The CDR3 region is CASSHAMTGISSSYNSPLHF. DNA of the CDR3: TGCGCCAGCAGTCACGCGATGACAGGGATTTCGAGCTCCTATAATTCACCCCTCCACTTT.

V and J are TRBV6-4 and TRBJ2-1; no clear D. V lost 3 bases to trimming and J lost 9 bases, with 15 bases between them. The CDR3 contains 14 residues. Germline loops: CDR1 MRHNA, CDR2 SNTAGT. CDR3 loop: CASSENGDEAEQFF. The CDR3 region has the DNA TGTGCCAGCAGTGAGAACGGAGACGAGGCTGAGCAGTTCTTC.

The V call is TRBV9, the J call TRBJ1-1; 8 bases match TRBD1. V dropped 4 bases and J dropped 1; count of bases not matched to a gene: 9. The CDR3 spans 16 residues. Germline lookup yields CDR1 SGDLS and CDR2 YYNGEE. CDR3 coding DNA: TGTGCCAGCAGCCAAATTCCTACAGGGGGGAACACTGAAGCTTTCTTT. Translated, it gives CASSQIPTGGNTEAFF.

The chain couples TRBV1 to TRBJ2-5; whether TRBD2, the table's D call, matches the DNA was not checked. TRBV1 is a pseudogene. This CDR3 contains 19 residues. The CDR3 protein is CTSSQDRGVAGDLGETQYF. DNA for the CDR3: TGCACCAGCAGCCAAGATCGTGGGGTAGCGGGGGACCTAGGGGAGACCCAGTACTTC.

CDR3 loop: CASSPTTGSGTEAFF. CDR3 DNA: TGTGCCAGTAGTCCTACGACAGGGTCGGGGACTGAAGCTTTCTTT. The chain has TRBV19 and TRBJ1-1, with TRBD1 matching over 7 bases. V was pared by 5 bases and J by 5 bases, with 11 bases of the junction left unmatched. This CDR3 has 15 amino acids. Germline CDR1 is LNHDA and CDR2 is SQIVND (reference sequence). The complete variable domain, with remaining parts taken from reference TRBV19 and TRBJ1-1, reads DGGITQSPKYLFRKEGQNVTLSCEQNLNHDAMYWYRQDPGQGLRLIYYSQIVNDFQKGDIAEGYSVSREKKESFPLTVTSAQKNPTAFYLCASSPTTGSGTEAFFGQGTRLTVV.

This sequence joins TRBV28 and TRBJ2-2; 7 bases map to TRBD2. This CDR3 spans 15 amino acids. With 4 bases clipped from V and 0 bases from J, the junction kept 2 bases outside the gene matches. The germline CDR1 and CDR2 sequences are MDHEN and SYDVKM. The CDR3 loop reads CASSSGGSNTGELFF. CDR3 bases: TGTGCCAGCAGTTCGGGGGGATCGAACACCGGGGAGCTGTTTTTT.

The V call is TRBV13, the J call TRBJ2-1; 13 nucleotides match TRBD2. V was clipped by 5 bases and J by 2 bases; unmatched bases: 3. Germline V gene sequence: CDR1 PRHDT, CDR2 FYEKMQ (reference sequence). The CDR3 spans 16 residues. CDR3 residues: CASSRGTSGTYNEQFF. The CDR3 bases are TGTGCCAGCAGCCGCGGGACTAGCGGGACCTACAATGAGCAGTTCTTC. The complete variable domain, with remaining parts taken from reference TRBV13 and TRBJ2-1, reads AAGVIQSPRHLIKEKRETATLKCYPIPRHDTVYWYQQGPGQDPQFLISFYEKMQSDKGSIPDRFSAQQFSDYHSELNMSSLELGDSALYFCASSRGTSGTYNEQFFGPGTRLTVL.